This T cell receptor beta chain was obtained from a study of CD8 T cells in ankylosing spondylitis. With molecular barcodes, quantitative 5'-RACE was used to make the TCR beta libraries. One entry per CDR3 protein results from TCRdb running MiXCR on the 5' RACE reads. The data show 670,000 or so distinct CDR3 sequences, with around 19% seen just once and under 20% held by the top ten. Regarding the study as a whole: Made up of about eight highly homologous variants, a TCR beta motif appeared characteristic of ankylosing spondylitis blood.

The CDR3 sequence is 13 residues long. Germline V gives CDR1 MDHEN, CDR2 SYDVKM. V lost 2 bases and J 4 bases, leaving 8 bases between the germline ends. This clonotype appeared many times. Antigen unknown. Sequencing input: blood, either unsorted or a sorted T cell fraction (not recorded which). V usage is TRBV28 and J usage is TRBJ1-2; D perhaps matches TRBD1 (5 bases). The receptor comes from a male donor with ankylosing spondylitis. CDR3 amino acids: CASSLTRVYGYTF. As DNA, the CDR3 is TGTGCCAGCAGTTTAACCAGGGTCTATGGCTACACCTTC.